Listed below are T cell receptor beta chains from one sample, sequenced in a study of regulatory T cells in long-lasting Graves disease. TCRdb analysed the multiplex PCR reads with MiXCR anew, one entry per CDR3 protein. The sample includes 550,000 to 650,000 distinct CDR3 sequences, roughly 16% of them seen just once. This sample also appeared in a second study, on T cells in Graves' hyperthyroidism and ophthalmopathy.

The material sequenced was peripheral blood mononuclear cells (PBMCs), taken at new diagnosis, from a patient treated with antithyroid drugs. These receptors came from a man between 18 and 35 years old with Graves disease. The CDR3 runs from the conserved cysteine through the conserved F or W. A D gene is named only where the DNA matches it firmly.

>.|TRBJ1-1|TRBV27
CASSYGGYSAEAFF
>TRBD1|TRBJ2-2|TRBV9
CASSVATGQPNTGELFF
>TRBD1|TRBJ1-6|TRBV7-6
CASSPTGDANSPLHF
>.|TRBJ2-7|TRBV9
CASSGSGGAQYEQYF
>TRBD2|TRBJ2-1|TRBV5-6
CASSYPSGDPKGNEQFF
>TRBD2|TRBJ2-1|TRBV7-9
CASRGGLAGGRVYNEQFF
>.|TRBJ1-1|TRBV6-1
CASSTTPGDTEAFF
>.|TRBJ2-4|TRBV18
CASSLQAGQAKNIQYF
>.|TRBJ2-2|TRBV28
CASSLQAGELFF
>.|TRBJ2-3|TRBV28
CASKSSDPYTQYF
>.|TRBJ1-1|TRBV19
CASSFLYTEAFF
>.|TRBJ1-6|TRBV3-1
CASSPQGGNNSPLHF
>TRBD2|TRBJ2-7|TRBV2
CASSEELAGRSYEQYF
>TRBD1|TRBJ2-3|TRBV9
CASGQGASGDTQYF
>.|TRBJ1-2|TRBV7-9
CASSGRGGGYGYTF
>.|TRBJ2-7|TRBV7-6
CASSPGGVGGLFTYEQYF
>.|TRBJ1-2|TRBV9
CASSVAVRDYGYTF
>.|TRBJ2-7|TRBV7-9
CASSAREIEQYF
>TRBD1|TRBJ2-3|TRBV7-2
CASSPGTGVTDTQYF
>.|TRBJ1-6|TRBV7-9
CASSPVSAIYNSPLHF
>TRBD2|TRBJ2-3|TRBV20-1
CSGGEGSTDTQYF
>.|TRBJ2-5|TRBV6-5
CASSSYETQYF
>.|TRBJ1-4|TRBV15
CATSRRTRTATNEKLFF
>.|TRBJ1-5|TRBV2
CASSYPGNQPQHF
>TRBD2|TRBJ2-1|TRBV30
CAWRGLGTSRKNEQFF
>.|TRBJ1-6|TRBV9
CASSVLGPGTNSPLHF
>.|TRBJ2-7|TRBV7-9
CASSLQGSEQYF
>.|TRBJ1-1|TRBV28
CASGPGQRTNTEAFF
>TRBD2|TRBJ2-1|TRBV7-9
CASSLALRSRELNEQFF
>.|TRBJ2-1|TRBV29-1
CSVDSGRTYNEQFF
>TRBD1|TRBJ1-4|TRBV2
CASSEEAAGGEKLFF
>TRBD1|TRBJ2-5|TRBV12-5
CASGGQGEWETQYF
>.|TRBJ1-5|TRBV18
CASSPSGARDQPQHF
>.|TRBJ2-7|TRBV30
CAWSTGTWERQYF
>.|TRBJ1-1|TRBV20-1
CSAPKWGAGEAFF
>TRBD2|TRBJ2-3|TRBV20-1
CSARDINWVKRERDTQYF